Listed below are T cell receptor beta chains from one sample, sequenced in a study of T cell repertoires in cytomegalovirus infection. A single record per CDR3 protein comes from TCRdb applying MiXCR to the reads. The sample records 150,000 to 200,000 distinct CDR3 sequences, 13% to 15% being singletons. Sequencing was performed on PBMCs. The receptors here all came from a human donor in good health (CMV status not recorded). Some clones in this sample may be carry-over from other donors' samples. The conserved cysteine and the conserved F or W are not part of the CDR3 here. Not every row has a clone size; where given, it reads once, few, many or a size class.

V	size	J	CDR3
TRBV25-1	.	TRBJ1-2	ASRGTGGGYT
TRBV4-1	.	TRBJ2-5	ASSQDGGGTETQY
TRBV27	few	TRBJ2-2	ASSRRGDTGELF
TRBV6-1	many	TRBJ1-5	ASSYRGPNQPQH
TRBV29-1	few	TRBJ1-1	SGGQYMNTEAF
TRBV7-2	many	TRBJ1-1	ASSLERYTEAF
TRBV2	.	TRBJ1-5	ASGGDSNQPQH
TRBV7-2	.	TRBJ2-1	ASSLDGSGPKQF
TRBV20-1	.	TRBJ2-4	SAPPRGRDELAKNIQY
TRBV7-9	many	TRBJ2-1	ASSQTDNEQF
TRBV10-3	.	TRBJ2-7	AITPDRGLTYEQY